The source of this T cell receptor beta chain is a study of early T cells in non-severe SARS-CoV-2 infection. Background on the study: With bulk RNA from unsorted whole blood as input, sequencing yielded unpaired chains. General study results and limits: Lookups in VDJdb leaned toward anti-spike CD8 responses and missed private and CD4 specificities.

As for this clonotype: What it binds is unknown.

The V end was cut by 4 bases, the J end by 6 bases, with 13 bases between. Germline CDR1 reads SNHLY; CDR2 reads FYNNEI. CDR3 length: 14 residues. Researchers tagged individual cDNA molecules with unique molecular identifiers. A single record per CDR3 protein comes from TCRdb applying MiXCR to the 5' RACE reads. The sample includes approximately 70,000 distinct CDR3 sequences, roughly 12% of them seen just once. This TCR derives from an adult who was a healthcare worker with PCR-confirmed SARS-CoV-2 infection or an uninfected control (not recorded which). The rearrangement links TRBV2 to TRBJ2-1; D gene ambiguous. The sequences come from whole blood, collected at baseline. In nucleotides, the CDR3 is TGTGCCAGCAGTGTGTATTTCTCGGGCAATGAGCAGTTCTTC. It encodes CASSVYFSGNEQFF.